This T cell receptor beta chain was captured by sequencing in a study of T-cell memory formation after mild COVID-19. Overall study context: TCR clusters were largely donor specific.

Trimming cost V 4 bases and J 3 bases, with 4 bases left between them. The CDR3 covers 11 residues. In germline, CDR1 is MNHNY, CDR2 SVGAGI (reference sequence). General study findings and limits: The pre-infection memory compartment contained some responding clones, suggesting cross-reactive memory joined.

A note on this clonotype: Its specificity is unknown.

TCRdb fed the 5' RACE reads into MiXCR, producing one record per CDR3 protein. The table records approximately 340,000 distinct CDR3 sequences, approximately 16% of them present only once. V gene TRBV6-6 combines with J gene TRBJ2-7; D remains ambiguous. The source material was PBMCs or a T cell subset sorted from them (not recorded which). The TCR originated in a man between 18 and 35 years old who had mild COVID-19 (a few samples of this study predate the infection). Cell type and time point are not known. This chain's CDR3 is CASSLIYEQYF. The CDR3 DNA is TGTGCCAGCAGTTTGATCTACGAGCAGTACTTC.